This T cell receptor (beta chain) is from a study of cytomegalovirus exposure and HLA in healthy donors. The CDR3 is made up of 16 amino acids. The ends were cut back, 4 bases at V and 2 bases at J, with 18 bases in the middle. Germline values: CDR1 ENHRY, CDR2 SYGVKD. Method: immunoSEQ multiplex PCR; TCRdb's copy keeps in-frame clones and lacks some. This table has about 110,000 clones, around 95% appearing once. The chain uses TRBV10-3 and TRBJ2-7; D perhaps matches TRBD1 (7 bases). The sequenced sample was PBMCs. The TCR comes from a woman under 30 in good health and CMV-seronegative. The CDR3 is CAISGTTGDPPYEQYF. DNA for the CDR3: TGTGCCATCAGTGGGACTACAGGGGATCCCCCCTACGAGCAGTACTTC.